This TCR beta chain was retrieved from a study of blood T cell repertoires in COVID-19. The germline V gene encodes CDR1 SGHRS and CDR2 YFSETQ. V lost 0 bases, J lost 3 bases, and 15 bases lay in between. This CDR3 has 16 amino acids. TCRdb keeps only in-frame clones here, not all; method: immunoSEQ multiplex PCR. The sample contains fewer than 250,000 clones, around four fifths of which appear only once. Which cohort a participant joined came from the clinical history participants gave. A COVID-19 case had been met by exposed participants during the 2 weeks before study entry. The specimen sequenced was PBMCs or T cells enriched from blood (not recorded which). The V gene is TRBV5-1, the J gene TRBJ1-2; D is perhaps TRBD1 (5 bases). The TCR originated in a woman between 50 and 59 years old who had been exposed to COVID-19. The DNA for the CDR3 is TGCGCCAGCAGCTTGGATAGGGGCAGGGAGGACTATGGCTACACCTTC. Translated: CASSLDRGREDYGYTF.